The sequence of this TCR beta chain was determined in a study of regulatory T cells in long-lasting Graves disease. General study results and limits: New patients shared around 1,000 public clonotypes, and persistent patients shared more, with 2,741. No thyroid tissue was studied; the work used peripheral blood only.

Trimming at V came to 7 bases and at J to 1 base, leaving 7 bases not matched to a gene. The germline CDR1 and CDR2 sequences are ENHRY and SYGVKD. The CDR3 extends over 16 amino acids. With respect to this clonotype: Its antigen is unidentified.

HTBI primers from iRepertoire and Arm-PCR of CDR3 regions yielded the TCR beta libraries. TCRdb independently ran MiXCR on the multiplex PCR reads; one entry per CDR3 protein. Of roughly 450,000 distinct CDR3 sequences in the sample, around 24% are singletons; the top ten hold about 27%. Time point given: persistent/refractory GD, antithyroid drugs over 5 years with positive TRAb. Extracted PBMC RNA gave rise to the TCR library. An endocrinology department in Xi'an, China, recruited the patients. The input for sequencing was peripheral blood mononuclear cells (PBMCs), taken when the disease was refractory, from a patient treated with antithyroid drugs. The chain is built from TRBV10-3 and TRBJ2-1; TRBD2 matches 10 bases. The TCR was taken from a female donor with Graves disease. The chain's CDR3 is CAITPTSGMSYNEQFF. The CDR3 DNA reads TGTGCCATCACTCCAACTAGCGGGATGTCCTACAATGAGCAGTTCTTC.